Presented here are 32 T cell receptor beta chains from one specimen sequenced in a study of T cell repertoires in cytomegalovirus infection. The antigens of these receptors remain unknown. Each CDR3 protein is one row after TCRdb ran MiXCR on the reads. The data contain a few hundred thousand distinct CDR3 sequences, roughly 42% of them singletons. Sequencing was performed on cultured PBMCs, taken from culture after CMV antigen stimulation. The receptors were gathered from a human donor in good health (CMV status not recorded). Some clones in this sample may be carry-over from other donors' samples.

CDR3 in DNA: TGCGCCAGCAGCCAATTCAGGGATTCACCCCTCCACTTT. It is translated as CASSQFRDSPLHF. The chain couples TRBV4-3 to TRBJ1-6, with D perhaps matching TRBD1 (5 bases). V lost 2 bases and J 8 bases, leaving 7 bases between the germline ends. The CDR3 is 13 amino acids. From germline, CDR1 is LGHNA and CDR2 YSLEER.

This clonotype has just a few counts. This chain joins TRBV6-2 or TRBV6-3 and TRBJ2-1, with TRBD2 matching 8 bases. V lost 10 bases to trimming and J lost 3 bases; unmatched junction nucleotides: 8. CDR3 length: 14 residues. From germline, CDR1 is MNHEY and CDR2 SVGEGT. The CDR3 region has the DNA TGTGCCACCCGGGGGGGGATACTCTACAATGAGCAGTTCTTC. Encoded protein: CATRGGILYNEQFF.

This clonotype was counted a few times. The chain employs TRBV7-6 and TRBJ2-1, with D perhaps matching TRBD1 or TRBD2 (5 bases each). Trimming pared 5 bases from V and 4 bases from J, leaving 18 bases between. CDR1 is SGHVS, CDR2 FNYEAQ, per germline. The CDR3 sequence is 16 residues long. The CDR3 sequence is CASSPGAGTIYNEQFF. CDR3 DNA sequence: TGTGCCAGCAGCCCCGGGGCCGGGACCATTTACAATGAGCAGTTCTTC.

This clonotype was seen only a few times. The chain has TRBV7-8 and TRBJ2-7; TRBD2 is a possible D gene (5 bases). With 5 bases removed from V and 2 bases from J, the gap between germline ends came to 19 bases. Germline lookup yields CDR1 SGHVS and CDR2 FQNEAQ. The CDR3 totals 16 residues. The CDR3 loop is CASSPTLGIEAYEQYF. As DNA, the CDR3 is TGTGCCAGCAGCCCCACCCTCGGGATAGAGGCCTACGAGCAGTACTTC.

The chain links TRBV7-6 to TRBJ2-1; D unclear. CDR3 length: 11 amino acids. The V end was cut by 9 bases, the J end by 8 bases, with 11 bases between. CDR1 and CDR2 (germline): SGHVS, FNYEAQ. CDR3 amino acids: CARGKVYEQFF. The CDR3 DNA sequence: TGTGCCAGGGGGAAGGTTTATGAGCAGTTCTTC.

This clonotype was found a few times. The rearrangement uses TRBV11-2 and TRBJ1-6; D gene uncertain. The length of the CDR3 is 13 residues. Germline V gives CDR1 SGHAT, CDR2 FQNNGV. Trimming pared 1 base from V and 8 bases from J, leaving 6 bases between. CDR3 amino acids: CASSLARYSPLHF. As DNA, the CDR3 is TGTGCCAGCAGCTTAGCGAGGTATTCACCCCTCCACTTT.

Only a few counts were recorded for this clonotype. The chain employs TRBV6-2 or TRBV6-3 and TRBJ2-7, with 9 bases lining up with TRBD2. Germline CDR1 is MNHEY and CDR2 is SVGEGT. The CDR3 runs 13 residues. V shed 7 bases, J shed 3 bases, and the junction held 4 bases outside the gene matches. This CDR3 is CASMSSGIYEQYF. The CDR3 region has the DNA TGTGCCAGCATGTCTAGCGGGATCTACGAGCAGTACTTC.

This clonotype was observed a few times. The gene calls are TRBV28 and TRBJ2-1; 12 nucleotides align to TRBD1. The CDR3 is made up of 14 amino acids. After removal of 6 bases from V and 8 bases from J, the junction contained 5 bases not matched to a gene. Germline V gives CDR1 MDHEN, CDR2 SYDVKM. The CDR3 bases are TGTGCCAGCAGGCGGGACAGGGGGCGGGATGAGCAGTTCTTC. It translates to CASRRDRGRDEQFF.

A single count supports this clonotype. The V and J genes are TRBV28 and TRBJ1-1, with no clear D. With 0 bases removed from V and 8 bases from J, the gap between germline ends came to 7 bases. CDR1 and CDR2 (germline): MDHEN, SYDVKM. The CDR3 is 12 amino acids. The CDR3 loop is CASSLWGYEAFF. The DNA of the CDR3 is TGTGCCAGCAGTTTATGGGGGTACGAAGCTTTCTTT. Full variable domain (missing parts from reference TRBV28 and TRBJ1-1): DVKVTQSSRYLVKRTGEKVFLECVQDMDHENMFWYRQDPGLGLRLIYFSYDVKMKEKGDIPEGYSVSREKKERFSLILESASTNQTSMYLCASSLWGYEAFFGQGTRLTVV.

The CDR3: CASSPSPRGGTGYEQYF. The CDR3, as DNA: TGTGCCAGCAGCCCATCCCCTAGAGGGGGGACAGGGTACGAGCAGTACTTC. The V and J genes are TRBV5-4 and TRBJ2-7; 9 nucleotides agree with TRBD1. This CDR3 comprises 17 residues. J gave up 4 bases and V 4 bases, and 15 bases lay outside the gene matches. The germline gives CDR1 SGHNT, CDR2 YYREEE (reference sequence).

The J gene is TRBJ2-1, the V gene TRBV7-8; 11 bases agree with TRBD2. Losses at the gene ends were 3 bases for V and 2 bases for J; bases not matched to a gene: 3. The CDR3 is 16 amino acids. Germline V gene lookup returns CDR1 SGHVS and CDR2 FQNEAQ. CDR3 nucleotide sequence: TGTGCCAGCAGCTTCAGACTAGCGGGAACCTACAATGAGCAGTTCTTC. Protein: CASSFRLAGTYNEQFF.

This clonotype was seen just once. The genes are TRBV19 and TRBJ2-2; no reliable D call. The CDR3 sequence is 14 residues long. Per the germline V gene, CDR1 is LNHDA and CDR2 is SQIVND (reference sequence). Trimming stripped 9 bases from V and 7 bases from J, with 18 bases between. The CDR3 DNA reads as TGTGCCAGCGACCCTCGACACCCGGGCGGGGAGCTGTTTTTT. Its translation is CASDPRHPGGELFF.

This chain links TRBV5-1 with TRBJ1-5; D is perhaps TRBD1 (5 bases). The CDR3 runs 15 residues. V was shortened by 0 bases and J by 4 bases, with 11 bases between the two germline ends. CDR1 and CDR2 from the germline V gene are SGHRS and YFSETQ. The CDR3 reads CASSLVAGANQPQHF. The CDR3 DNA is TGCGCCAGCAGCTTGGTGGCCGGGGCAAATCAGCCCCAGCATTTT.

This clonotype was counted only a few times. The chain combines TRBV19 with TRBJ1-4; D is unclear. CDR3 length equals 16 residues. Trimming pared 6 bases from V and 4 bases from J, leaving 18 bases between. Per the germline V gene, CDR1 is LNHDA and CDR2 is SQIVND (reference sequence). The CDR3: CASRTNFVMFNEKLFF. The CDR3 DNA is TGTGCCAGTAGGACAAATTTCGTGATGTTTAATGAAAAACTGTTTTTT.

This clonotype has a handful of counts. This chain links TRBV12-3 or TRBV12-4 with TRBJ1-5; perhaps TRBD1 as D (6 bases). V was pared by 3 bases and J by 8 bases, with 14 bases between. The CDR3 runs to 14 residues. DNA of the CDR3: TGTGCCAGCAGTTTCCGGGGGGCCTTTGAGCCCCAGCATTTT. Protein sequence: CASSFRGAFEPQHF.

Remarks on this clonotype: Germline is not matched at one junction end, which may reflect a read error. The CDR3 region is CASSQQSGGADEQYF. For the CDR3, the DNA is TGTGCCAGCAGCCAACAAAGCGGGGGGGCGGACGAGCAGTACTTC. The chain carries TRBV4-1 and TRBJ2-7, with 10 bases matching TRBD2. The CDR3 consists of 15 residues. CDR1 and CDR2 from the germline V gene are MGHRA and YSYEKL.

V and J are TRBV4-3 and TRBJ1-1, with D possibly TRBD1 on 6 matching bases. Trimming removed 4 bases at V and 10 bases at J, with 19 bases between. The CDR3 runs to 14 residues. Germline V gives CDR1 LGHNA, CDR2 YSLEER. The DNA of the CDR3 is TGCGCCAGCAGCCCCCGACCGGGGGCAATTGGAGCTTTCTTT. Protein: CASSPRPGAIGAFF.

This clonotype was counted between two and nine times. The chain combines TRBV7-6 with TRBJ1-6; D might be TRBD1 (5 bases). The CDR3 is made up of 16 amino acids. V lost 5 bases and J lost 1, with 12 bases in between. Germline CDR1 reads SGHVS; CDR2 reads FNYEAQ. The CDR3 region has the DNA TGTGCCAGCAGCCCTACGGGGGGATCCTATAATTCACCCCTCCACTTT. Translation gives CASSPTGGSYNSPLHF. Complete variable domain (other parts from reference TRBV7-6 and TRBJ1-6): GAGVSQSPRYKVTKRGQDVALRCDPISGHVSLYWYRQALGQGPEFLTYFNYEAQQDKSGLPNDRFSAERPEGSISTLTIQRTEQRDSAMYRCASSPTGGSYNSPLHFGNGTRLTVT.

V and J are TRBV12-3 or TRBV12-4 and TRBJ2-2; either TRBD1 or TRBD2 may supply D (5 bases each). CDR3 length: 14 residues. V lost 6 bases and J 4 bases, leaving 12 bases between the germline ends. DNA of the CDR3: TGTGCCAGCAGCCTCGAGGGGATCACCGGGGAGCTGTTTTTT. Its translation is CASSLEGITGELFF.

The chain carries TRBV20-1 and TRBJ1-1; D remains unclear. There are 14 residues in the CDR3. V was pared by 3 bases and J by 0 bases, with 11 bases between. Germline CDR1 is DFQATT and CDR2 is SNEGSKA (reference sequence). CDR3 nucleotide sequence: TGCAGTGCTAGGGACCATACCTTGAACACTGAAGCTTTCTTT. This translates into CSARDHTLNTEAFF.

This sequence joins TRBV27 and TRBJ2-3; weak D call: TRBD1 (5 bases). CDR3 length: 17 residues. CDR1 MNHEY and CDR2 SMNVEV come from the germline V gene (reference sequence). Between the trimmed V and J ends, which lost 3 bases and 4 bases, there was a span of 20 bases. CDR3 sequence: CASSFDSKPVWPDTQYF. CDR3 coding DNA: TGTGCCAGCAGTTTCGACAGCAAGCCGGTCTGGCCAGATACGCAGTATTTT.

The J gene is TRBJ2-1, the V gene TRBV7-2, with 11 nucleotides matching TRBD2. In germline, CDR1 is SGHTA, CDR2 FQGNSA. The CDR3 is made up of 16 amino acids. The junction had 12 bases not matched to a gene; V was cut back by 6 bases and J by 8 bases. The CDR3 here is CASSPSTSGSRDEQFF. As DNA, the CDR3 is TGTGCCAGCAGTCCAAGCACTAGCGGGAGTAGAGATGAGCAGTTCTTC.

This clonotype was seen more than once but under ten times. The CDR3 sequence is CASSLGVETYNEQFF. CDR3 sequence (DNA): TGTGCCAGCAGCTTAGGGGTAGAGACCTACAATGAGCAGTTCTTC. The chain couples TRBV7-6 to TRBJ2-1; no clear D. The CDR3 consists of 15 residues. Germline V gene sequence: CDR1 SGHVS, CDR2 FNYEAQ. V was cut by 1 base and J by 2 bases, with 9 bases left in between.

The gene calls are TRBV7-2 and TRBJ1-5; perhaps TRBD1 as D (5 bases). The CDR3 length is 14 residues. The germline V gene encodes CDR1 SGHTA and CDR2 FQGNSA. V dropped 2 bases and J dropped 5 bases, with 10 bases sitting between them. CDR3 sequence (DNA): TGTGCCAGCAGCTTACGGGGCGGAGATCAGCCCCAGCATTTT. It translates to CASSLRGGDQPQHF.

The chain couples TRBV7-9 to TRBJ2-1; D may be TRBD2 (5 bases). This CDR3 region has 14 residues. Per germline, CDR1 SEHNR and CDR2 FQNEAQ (reference sequence). Trimming stripped 6 bases from V and 8 bases from J, with 17 bases between. CDR3 coding DNA: TGTGCCAGCAGGAGTTGGACTTACCGGCATGAGCAGTTCTTC. This encodes CASRSWTYRHEQFF.

This clonotype was found a few times. V usage is TRBV10-3 and J usage is TRBJ1-4; D gene unclear. The germline V gene encodes CDR1 ENHRY and CDR2 SYGVKD. CDR3 length: 15 amino acids. Trimming took off 2 bases at V and 5 bases at J, with 12 bases between the two ends. This chain's CDR3 is CAISEGGRRNEKLFF. The CDR3 DNA sequence: TGTGCCATCAGTGAGGGTGGCAGGAGAAATGAAAAACTGTTTTTT.

J is TRBJ2-7 and V is TRBV4-1; possibly TRBD2 for D (7 bases). V lost 4 bases and J lost 5, with 24 bases in between. This CDR3 has 17 residues. Per germline, CDR1 MGHRA and CDR2 YSYEKL. CDR3 amino acids: CASSLGDPRGGTHEQYF. The DNA for the CDR3 is TGCGCCAGCAGCCTTGGAGACCCAAGGGGGGGGACGCACGAGCAGTACTTC.

This chain uses TRBV9 with TRBJ2-7; D is uncertain. In germline, CDR1 is SGDLS, CDR2 YYNGEE. V was clipped by 0 bases and J by 4 bases, with 14 bases between them. The CDR3 is 15 amino acids. The CDR3 coding sequence is TGTGCCAGCAGCGTAGCTACGTCGGCAGCTTACGAGCAGTACTTC. It codes for CASSVATSAAYEQYF.

In its sample, this clonotype was seen a few times. V usage is TRBV7-8 and J usage is TRBJ1-1; D remains unclear. The CDR3 consists of 15 residues. From germline, CDR1 is SGHVS and CDR2 FQNEAQ. V lost 2 bases and J lost 8, with 18 bases in between. CDR3 protein: CASSLYRETRREAFF. The CDR3 DNA reads as TGTGCCAGCAGCTTATATCGGGAAACCAGACGGGAAGCTTTCTTT.

This clonotype was observed at least ten times. This chain links TRBV7-2 with TRBJ1-4; D gene ambiguous. This CDR3 has 17 amino acids. The germline V and J ends were trimmed by 3 bases and 3 bases, with 17 bases remaining between them. Per the germline V gene, CDR1 is SGHTA and CDR2 is FQGNSA. The CDR3 region has the DNA TGTGCCAGCAGCTTTGGGCCTCCTTCCATATCTAATGAAAAACTGTTTTTT. Its translation: CASSFGPPSISNEKLFF.

The rearrangement joins TRBV11-2 to TRBJ2-7; 10 nucleotides match TRBD2. Trimming removed 5 bases from V and 7 bases from J; junction bases left unmatched: 8. Germline CDR1 is SGHAT and CDR2 is FQNNGV. This CDR3 has 14 amino acids. The CDR3, as DNA: TGTGCCAGCAGCCAAGGACTAGCGGTCGGGGAGCAGTACTTC. This translates into CASSQGLAVGEQYF.

This clonotype was seen ten or more times. The chain employs TRBV7-8 and TRBJ2-7; 7 nucleotides line up with TRBD1. V shed 4 bases and J 3 bases; nucleotides not matched to a gene: 15. The CDR3 runs 17 residues. CDR1 and CDR2 from the germline V gene are SGHVS and FQNEAQ. The chain's CDR3 is CASSYLTGQVQLYEQYF. For the CDR3, the DNA is TGTGCCAGCAGCTACCTAACCGGACAGGTACAGCTCTACGAGCAGTACTTC. The variable domain in full, with the rest retrieved from reference TRBV7-8 and TRBJ2-7, is GAGVSQSPRYKVAKRGQDVALRCDPISGHVSLFWYQQALGQGPEFLTYFQNEAQLDKSGLPSDRFFAERPEGSVSTLKIQRTQQEDSAVYLCASSYLTGQVQLYEQYFGPGTRLTVT.